The 2 T cell receptor beta chains below all came from one sample that was sequenced in a study of cytomegalovirus exposure and HLA in healthy donors (dated by TCRdb to about 2017). The receptor library was made with the immunoSEQ multiplex PCR assay. A mixture of 60 forward primers for TCR Vbeta segments and 13 reverse primers for TCR Jbeta segments was used in the multiplex PCR. TCRdb provides this immuneACCESS table in a form limited to in-frame rearrangements. Some clones are lacking; in checked studies, under half of them reflect an unresolved V gene, and why the rest are absent is not known. This sample has some 180,000 clones in its table, and about 79% of those were observed once. Together, the top ten hold around 1.5% of the sample. Input material: PBMCs. These receptors originate from a man younger than 35 in good health and CMV-seronegative.

This rearrangement joins TRBV7-9 to TRBJ2-3; a possible D gene is TRBD1 (6 bases). The CDR3 spans 15 residues. The V end lost 5 bases, the J end lost 5 bases, and 17 bases lay between the germline ends. Germline V gives CDR1 SEHNR, CDR2 FQNEAQ (reference sequence). CDR3 loop: CASSIVGGWKDTQYF. Here the CDR3 DNA reads TGTGCCAGCAGCATAGTTGGGGGCTGGAAAGATACGCAGTATTTT. Full variable domain (missing parts from reference TRBV7-9 and TRBJ2-3): DTGVSQNPRHKITKRGQNVTFRCDPISEHNRLYWYRQTLGQGPEFLTYFQNEAQLEKSRLLSDRFSAERPKGSFSTLEIQRTEQGDSAMYLCASSIVGGWKDTQYFGPGTRLTVL.

J is TRBJ2-3 and V is TRBV28; 10 nucleotides match TRBD2. Germline CDR1 and CDR2: MDHEN and SYDVKM. J gave up 5 bases and V 10 bases, and 18 bases lay outside the gene matches. CDR3 size: 17 residues. The CDR3 protein is CANSAGAASGSVDTQYF. DNA of the CDR3: TGTGCCAACAGCGCGGGCGCCGCTAGCGGGAGCGTAGATACGCAGTATTTT.